The T cell receptor beta chain described here comes from a study of blood T cell repertoires in COVID-19. Study background: The United States, Italy and Spain supplied acute and convalescent COVID-19 samples.

Germline-derived CDR1 and CDR2 are MNHEY and SMNVEV (reference sequence). The CDR3 extends over 16 amino acids. Trimming cost V 5 bases and J 0 bases; bases outside gene matches: 6. Original processing methods: Estimates of nucleated cell counts were drawn from the amplification of reference gene primers. Assay: immunoSEQ multiplex PCR; the TCRdb copy retains only in-frame clones and omits some. The V and J calls and clone size were taken over from that table, and D and trimming were inferred from the DNA. The sample carries 400,000 to 500,000 clones, roughly 84% recorded once. The source is a woman aged 18 to 35 who had been exposed to COVID-19. Material: PBMCs or T cells enriched from blood (not recorded which). The V gene is TRBV27, the J gene TRBJ2-7; 11 bases fit TRBD2. DNA of the CDR3: TGTGCCAGCAGTCGGGCTAGCGGGGGGTTCTCCTACGAGCAGTACTTC. This gives the protein CASSRASGGFSYEQYF.